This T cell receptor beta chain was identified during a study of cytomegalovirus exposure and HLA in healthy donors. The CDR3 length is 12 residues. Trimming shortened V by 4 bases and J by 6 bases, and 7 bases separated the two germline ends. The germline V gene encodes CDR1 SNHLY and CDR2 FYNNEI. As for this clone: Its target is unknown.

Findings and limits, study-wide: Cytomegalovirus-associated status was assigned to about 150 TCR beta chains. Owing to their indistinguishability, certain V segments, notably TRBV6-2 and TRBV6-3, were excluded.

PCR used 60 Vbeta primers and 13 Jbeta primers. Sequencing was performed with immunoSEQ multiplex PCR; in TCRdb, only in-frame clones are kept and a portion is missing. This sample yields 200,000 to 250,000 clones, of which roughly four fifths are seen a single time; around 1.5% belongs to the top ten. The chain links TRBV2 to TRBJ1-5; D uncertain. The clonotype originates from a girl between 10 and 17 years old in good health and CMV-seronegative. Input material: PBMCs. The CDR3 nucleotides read TGTGCCAGCAGTGTCTCCTCTCAGCCCCAGCATTTT. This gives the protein CASSVSSQPQHF.